This TCR beta chain was sequenced in a study of beta chain features in type 1 diabetes. General observations from the study: There were fewer insertions and more deletions at the VDJ junctions of type 1 diabetes patients. Naive, central memory and Treg TCRB repertoires seemed to resemble each other more closely in patients than they did in healthy donors. There was a moderate but significant shortening of TCRB CDR3s in all four CD4+ subsets of Type 1 diabetes patients.

The CDR3 sequence is 16 residues long. Germline values: CDR1 MDHEN, CDR2 SYDVKM. The ends lost 4 bases at V and 2 bases at J; junction bases unmatched: 11. Via CD45RO/CCR7/CD25/CD127/CD95/CD27, cells of the CD4+ naive, central memory, regulatory and stem cell-like memory subsets were sorted. The authors reverse transcribed all of the isolated RNA, so sequencing captured expressed TCRB transcripts. TCRdb's table, derived via immunoSEQ multiplex PCR, lists solely in-frame clones and lacks some. This sample has about 370,000 clones, with over 9% found just once. This clone was seen only a few times. Its antigen is undetermined.

The sequence was collected from a man aged 30 to 45 with type 1 diabetes. This chain connects TRBV28 to TRBJ2-7; 7 bases line up with TRBD2. Sequencing was carried out using central memory CD4+ T cells from blood. CDR3 in DNA: TGTGCCAGCAGTTCCACTAGCGCGAGGCCCCCCTACGAGCAGTACTTC. Translating gives CASSSTSARPPYEQYF.